The 23 T cell receptor beta chains below all came from one sample that was sequenced in a study of cytomegalovirus exposure and HLA in healthy donors (dated by TCRdb to about 2017). The protocol used for the library was the immunoSEQ multiplex PCR assay. TCRdb mirrors the immuneACCESS table, restricted to in-frame sequences. Some clones are absent from its copies; in checked studies, under half trace to an unresolved V gene, and the reason for the others is unknown. The sample table holds roughly 60,000 clones, of which around 92% were seen once. Of the sample, 1.3% is held by the ten largest clones. Material for sequencing was PBMCs. All receptors come from a woman in her late teens or twenties in good health and CMV-seronegative.

CDR3 DNA: TGCGCCAGCAGCCAAGGGGGACTAGTCCTAGATACGCAGTATTTT. Its translation: CASSQGGLVLDTQYF. The rearrangement uses TRBV4-1 and TRBJ2-3, with 8 positions matching TRBD2. V was clipped by 1 base and J by 5 bases; unmatched bases: 5. Germline CDR1 reads MGHRA; CDR2 reads YSYEKL. The CDR3 is 15 residues long.

The chain is built from TRBV10-3 and TRBJ2-2; possible D gene TRBD2, 6 bases. The CDR3 has 17 residues. The ends were cut back, 3 bases at V and 3 bases at J, with 17 bases in the middle. Germline lookup yields CDR1 ENHRY and CDR2 SYGVKD. The CDR3 DNA is TGTGCCATCAGTGACCGGGGCTCGGGGGTGGACACCGGGGAGCTGTTTTTT. Encoded protein: CAISDRGSGVDTGELFF.

The chain recombines TRBV4-1 with TRBJ2-1; D is perhaps TRBD1 (6 bases). Germline CDR1 is MGHRA and CDR2 is YSYEKL. This CDR3 has 15 residues. V was trimmed by 0 bases and J by 9 bases, leaving 15 bases between them. CDR3 amino acids: CASSQEGAGKSEQFF. The DNA for the CDR3 is TGCGCCAGCAGCCAAGAGGGGGCCGGCAAGAGTGAGCAGTTCTTC.

This clone has a single count. This chain joins TRBV19 and TRBJ2-3; TRBD2 is a possible D gene (5 bases). Germline CDR1 reads LNHDA; CDR2 reads SQIVND (reference sequence). The CDR3 totals 14 residues. Trimming cost V 5 bases and J 0 bases, with 9 bases left between them. The CDR3 here is CASSSTISTDTQYF. Here the CDR3 DNA reads TGTGCCAGTAGTTCGACTATTAGCACAGATACGCAGTATTTT.

The V call is TRBV4-1, the J call TRBJ2-5; TRBD2 might be the D (5 bases). Between the trimmed V and J ends, which lost 5 bases and 1 base, there was a span of 11 bases. The CDR3 spans 14 residues. The germline gives CDR1 MGHRA, CDR2 YSYEKL. The CDR3 sequence is CASSEGRIQETQYF. The CDR3 coding sequence is TGCGCCAGCAGCGAGGGCCGCATCCAAGAGACCCAGTACTTC.

The chain uses TRBV27 and TRBJ2-3, with 7 bases identical to TRBD2. Germline CDR1 reads MNHEY; CDR2 reads SMNVEV (reference sequence). V lost 11 bases, J lost 3 bases, and 5 bases stayed unmatched. The CDR3 totals 12 residues. Here the CDR3 reads CASRRGTDTQYF. The CDR3 nucleotides are TGTGCCTCCCGGCGGGGGACAGATACGCAGTATTTT.

In this sample, this clone turned up many times. The chain combines TRBV6-1 with TRBJ1-1; D not resolved. The CDR3 is made up of 15 amino acids. Trimming removed 4 bases from V and 4 bases from J, with 16 bases in between. CDR1 is MNHNS and CDR2 is SASEGT in the germline V gene. The CDR3 sequence is CASSVTVEGTTEAFF. The CDR3 DNA reads TGTGCCAGCAGTGTAACAGTGGAAGGTACCACTGAAGCTTTCTTT.

In its sample, this clone was seen a few times. The J gene is TRBJ2-2, the V gene TRBV4-2, with D tentatively TRBD2 (6 bases). Looked up from germline, CDR1 is LGHNA and CDR2 is YNFKEQ. CDR3 length: 15 amino acids. V was clipped by 0 bases and J by 6 bases, with 11 bases between them. CDR3 nucleotide sequence: TGTGCCAGCAGCCAAGATCAGGGAGGTGCCGGGGAGCTGTTTTTT. This translates into CASSQDQGGAGELFF.

Turning to this clone: Within the sample, other DNA sequences also encode this same CDR3. The chain combines TRBV14 with TRBJ1-1, with unresolved D. The CDR3 has 13 residues. The V and J ends lost 3 bases and 0 bases respectively, with 5 bases between them. Looked up from germline, CDR1 is SGHDN and CDR2 is FVKESK. The CDR3 protein is CASSQNMNTEAFF. DNA of the CDR3: TGTGCCAGCAGCCAGAACATGAACACTGAAGCTTTCTTT. Together with reference TRBV14 and TRBJ1-1, the CDR3 gives the full variable domain: EAGVTQFPSHSVIEKGQTVTLRCDPISGHDNLYWYRRVMGKEIKFLLHFVKESKQDESGMPNNRFLAERTGGTYSTLKVQPAELEDSGVYFCASSQNMNTEAFFGQGTRLTVV.

The chain is built from TRBV5-5 and TRBJ1-1; 7 bases are shared with TRBD1. J was trimmed by 0 bases and V by 2 bases; bases with no gene match: 7. The CDR3 extends over 16 amino acids. Germline lookup yields CDR1 SGHKS and CDR2 YYEKEE (reference sequence). The CDR3 sequence is CASSLSMTGLNTEAFF. Here the CDR3 DNA reads TGTGCCAGCAGCTTATCCATGACAGGGCTGAACACTGAAGCTTTCTTT.

This chain connects TRBV30 to TRBJ1-5; 8 bases align to TRBD1. Germline V gives CDR1 GTSNPN, CDR2 SVGIG (reference sequence). This CDR3 is built from 15 residues. The V and J ends lost 1 base and 7 bases, in that order; junction bases with no gene match: 9. The chain's CDR3 is CAWSAGQGVGQPQHF. The DNA of the CDR3 is TGTGCCTGGAGTGCAGGACAGGGAGTCGGCCAGCCCCAGCATTTT.

The rearrangement joins TRBV12-5 to TRBJ2-5; 16 positions agree with TRBD2. This CDR3 is built from 20 residues. CDR1 is LGHNT, CDR2 FRNRAP, per germline. V lost 2 bases and J lost 5; bases outside the gene matches: 14. The CDR3, as DNA: TGTGCTAGTGGTTTGCGCCCCGGGACTAGCGGGGGGGCTGCAGTGGAGACCCAGTACTTC. It codes for CASGLRPGTSGGAAVETQYF.

Here the CDR3 DNA reads TGCGCCAGCAGTGGGACAGGGGGGTGCTATGGCTACACCTTC. This gives the protein CASSGTGGCYGYTF. The genes are TRBV10-1 and TRBJ1-2; 10 bases are a match to TRBD1. This CDR3 has 14 residues. J was trimmed by 4 bases and V by 4 bases; bases with no gene match: 3. CDR1 is WNHNN, CDR2 SYGVQD, per germline (reference sequence).

The J gene is TRBJ1-1, the V gene TRBV19; D might be TRBD1 (6 bases). The germline V and J ends were trimmed by 1 base and 6 bases, with 12 bases remaining between them. This CDR3 is built from 14 residues. Germline assignment: CDR1 LNHDA and CDR2 SQIVND (reference sequence). The CDR3, as DNA: TGTGCCAGTAGTATAGGTGGGGGCGCGTCTGAAGCTTTCTTT. This encodes CASSIGGGASEAFF.

This chain joins TRBV5-1 and TRBJ2-2; D is possibly TRBD1 (6 bases). Germline V lookup: CDR1 SGHRS, CDR2 YFSETQ. V was clipped by 4 bases and J by 0 bases, with 10 bases between them. The CDR3 runs 15 residues. Here the CDR3 reads CASSPWDTNTGELFF. In DNA, the CDR3 is TGCGCCAGCAGCCCCTGGGACACGAACACCGGGGAGCTGTTTTTT.

The chain uses TRBV2 and TRBJ2-7; no reliable D call. Germline V gene lookup returns CDR1 SNHLY and CDR2 FYNNEI. Between the trimmed V and J ends, which lost 2 bases and 4 bases, there was a span of 21 bases. The CDR3 contains 17 residues. CDR3 DNA: TGTGCCAGCAGTGAATGGAACCGACTCTCCTCGGGTTACGAGCAGTACTTC. It translates to CASSEWNRLSSGYEQYF.

This chain uses TRBV5-1 with TRBJ2-3; 9 positions match TRBD1. The CDR3 totals 15 residues. Per the germline V gene, CDR1 is SGHRS and CDR2 is YFSETQ. J was trimmed by 3 bases and V by 3 bases; bases with no gene match: 5. The CDR3 DNA reads TGCGCCAGCAGCTCCCGGGACAGGGCAACAGATACGCAGTATTTT. It encodes CASSSRDRATDTQYF.

V is TRBV19 and J is TRBJ1-5, with D tentatively TRBD1 (6 bases). Germline assignment: CDR1 LNHDA and CDR2 SQIVND (reference sequence). V lost 5 bases to trimming and J lost 3 bases, with 11 bases between them. The CDR3 has 14 amino acids. CDR3 residues: CASSGQTPNQPQHF. The DNA of the CDR3 is TGTGCCAGTAGTGGACAGACCCCCAATCAGCCCCAGCATTTT.

This sequence joins TRBV7-3 and TRBJ2-6; a possible D gene is TRBD1 (6 bases). V was clipped by 7 bases and J by 1 base, with 14 bases between them. The CDR3 has 16 amino acids. Looked up from germline, CDR1 is SGHTA and CDR2 is FQGTGA. The CDR3 DNA sequence: TGTGCCAGCACCTCAGGGGCAGGGTCTGGGGCCAACGTCCTGACTTTC. Translating it yields CASTSGAGSGANVLTF. The variable domain in full, with the rest retrieved from reference TRBV7-3 and TRBJ2-6, is GAGVSQTPSNKVTEKGKYVELRCDPISGHTALYWYRQSLGQGPEFLIYFQGTGAADDSGLPNDRFFAVRPEGSVSTLKIQRTERGDSAVYLCASTSGAGSGANVLTFGAGSRLTVL.

The gene calls are TRBV28 and TRBJ1-1; D possibly corresponds to TRBD1 (5 bases). V lost 5 bases and J 0 bases, leaving 16 bases between the germline ends. The CDR3 has 16 residues. Per the germline V gene, CDR1 is MDHEN and CDR2 is SYDVKM. The chain's CDR3 is CASSTPQGGMNTEAFF. DNA of the CDR3: TGTGCCAGCAGTACCCCCCAGGGAGGGATGAACACTGAAGCTTTCTTT. Using reference TRBV28 and TRBJ1-1 for the parts outside the CDR3, the full variable domain is DVKVTQSSRYLVKRTGEKVFLECVQDMDHENMFWYRQDPGLGLRLIYFSYDVKMKEKGDIPEGYSVSREKKERFSLILESASTNQTSMYLCASSTPQGGMNTEAFFGQGTRLTVV.

This clone came up once. This chain connects TRBV5-1 to TRBJ1-1; the match to TRBD1 covers 7 bases. CDR1 SGHRS and CDR2 YFSETQ come from the germline V gene. This CDR3 is 15 amino acids long. The ends lost 0 bases at V and 0 bases at J; junction bases unmatched: 2. The CDR3 loop is CASSLGGQMNTEAFF. The CDR3 DNA reads TGCGCCAGCAGCTTGGGGGGACAGATGAACACTGAAGCTTTCTTT.

The chain couples TRBV19 to TRBJ2-1; D may be TRBD2 (6 bases). The CDR3 loop spans 14 amino acids. V was cut by 4 bases and J by 2 bases, with 9 bases left in between. Per the germline V gene, CDR1 is LNHDA and CDR2 is SQIVND (reference sequence). The CDR3 is CASSTRGAYNEQFF. CDR3 DNA: TGTGCCAGTAGTACGCGGGGCGCCTACAATGAGCAGTTCTTC.

The V and J genes are TRBV7-3 and TRBJ2-3; D gene uncertain. CDR1 is SGHTA and CDR2 is FQGTGA in the germline V gene. This CDR3 contains 13 residues. V was trimmed by 5 bases and J by 5 bases, leaving 11 bases between them. The CDR3 region is CASSLALGDTQYF. The CDR3, as DNA: TGTGCCAGCAGCCTCGCGCTTGGAGATACGCAGTATTTT.